The rows below give T cell receptor beta chains drawn from one sample of a study of cytomegalovirus exposure and HLA in healthy donors. Some clones are missing from TCRdb's copy, which holds only in-frame ones; the method was immunoSEQ multiplex PCR. Counted here are around 140,000 clones, 61% occurring once; the ten biggest clones make up less than 2%. The sequencing sample was made of PBMCs. All receptors derive from a male donor in good health and CMV-seronegative. CDR3s include the opening cysteine and the closing phenylalanine or tryptophan. The D gene is left open where the match is weak. Where a row states a size, it is once, few, many or the class of an expanded clone; other rows omit it.

d_call j_call cdr3_length v_call clone_size cdr3_nt cdr3_aa
TRBD2 TRBJ2-7 14 TRBV11-2 . TGTGCCAGCAGCTTGGCGGGGGTAACCTACGAGCAGTACTTC CASSLAGVTYEQYF
TRBD1 TRBJ2-7 15 TRBV6-5 . TGTGCCAGCAGTTACTCCGGGACAGGTAACTACGAGCAGTACTTC CASSYSGTGNYEQYF
. TRBJ1-4 15 TRBV6-1 few TGTGCCAGCAGTGAAGGTTGGGGCTGGAATGAAAAACTGTTTTTT CASSEGWGWNEKLFF
. TRBJ2-7 14 TRBV6-6 . TGTGCCAGCAGTTCTCCCCAGGTCTCCTACGAGCAGTACTTC CASSSPQVSYEQYF
. TRBJ2-7 14 TRBV2 few TGTGCCAGCAGTGAAGTGATGAGGGCGGGCGAGCAGTACTTC CASSEVMRAGEQYF
TRBD1 TRBJ1-1 13 TRBV11-3 once TGTGCCAGCAGCCCCACCCTGACAGGGGTCGCTTTCTTT CASSPTLTGVAFF
TRBD2 TRBJ2-5 16 TRBV28 . TGTGCCAGCAGTGAGACCGGGACTAGGGAAAAAGAGACCCAGTACTTC CASSETGTREKETQYF
. TRBJ2-5 13 TRBV5-4 . TGTGCCAGCAGCTTGGTCAGGGAAGAGACCCAGTACTTC CASSLVREETQYF
TRBD1 TRBJ2-6 18 TRBV13 . TGTGCCAGCAGCTCAGACGGACAGGGGGGAACTGGGGCCAACGTCCTGACTTTC CASSSDGQGGTGANVLTF
. TRBJ2-1 14 TRBV7-2 . TGTGCCACTTCTATCCGGGGGACCTACAATGAGCAGTTCTTC CATSIRGTYNEQFF
TRBD1 TRBJ1-2 19 TRBV2 . TGTGCCAGCAGTGAATTGAGATCGGCCTTCGGGACAGGGGTTGGAGGCTACACCTTC CASSELRSAFGTGVGGYTF
. TRBJ2-7 15 TRBV7-9 few TGTGCCCCCTGGACTAGGGGCAGGGGGCTTCACGAGCAGTACTTC CAPWTRGRGLHEQYF
TRBD1 TRBJ2-7 14 TRBV7-2 . TGTGCCAGCAGCGACCGACAGGGCCCCTACGAGCAGTACTTC CASSDRQGPYEQYF
. TRBJ1-6 13 TRBV5-6 few TGTGCCAGCAGTCAAGACAGTAATTCACCCCTCCACTTT CASSQDSNSPLHF
. TRBJ2-3 13 TRBV28 few TGTGCCAGCAGTTCCGACAACACAGATACGCAGTATTTT CASSSDNTDTQYF
TRBD1 TRBJ2-7 15 TRBV7-6 . TGTGCCAGCAGCTTCGGGGACAGGGGGGACTACGAGCAGTACTTC CASSFGDRGDYEQYF
. TRBJ2-3 15 TRBV2 once TGTGCCAGCGGCTGGGGCACAACTAGCACAGATACGCAGTATTTT CASGWGTTSTDTQYF